One T cell receptor beta chain is described in this entry. Its antigen is unknown. With V trimmed by 6 bases and J by 2 bases, 7 bases remained unmatched. The CDR3 is made up of 14 amino acids. The V gene's germline CDR1 is SGDLS and CDR2 YYNGEE. TCRdb itself ran the reads through MiXCR, one entry per CDR3 protein. The sample holds 500,000 or so distinct CDR3 sequences, more than 15% seen once. This sample stems from a study of T cell repertoires in cytomegalovirus infection. Study information: Indications of both CMV infection and matching HLA type were provided by public TCR beta signatures. Study results and limitations: CMV-specific HLA-C-restricted TCR beta clonotypes dominated the ex vivo response.

This receptor was taken from a human donor in good health (CMV status not recorded). Some clones in this sample may be carry-over from other donors' samples. The genes are TRBV9 and TRBJ2-7; 8 bases fit TRBD1. Material: CD8+ T cells from PBMCs. This CDR3 reads CASTPTGVPYEQYF. DNA for the CDR3: TGTGCCAGCACTCCGACAGGGGTTCCCTACGAGCAGTACTTC.